This is a list of T cell receptor beta chains from one sample in a study of T cell responses to AZD1222 COVID-19 vaccine. The data were produced by immunoSEQ multiplex PCR, yet TCRdb's version contains in-frame clones alone and is incomplete. The sample has around 120,000 clones; about 90% are singletons. The specimen was peripheral blood, collected on day 0 of AZD1222 vaccination. Receptors originate from an adult in good health. CDR3s include the opening cysteine and the closing phenylalanine or tryptophan. The D gene is left open where the match is weak. Size values are once, few and many counts, or a class for expanded clones, and some rows have none.

D: .; J: TRBJ2-2; size: .; V: TRBV6-6; DNA: TGTGCCAGCAGTTACTCGACAGGTAGCACCGGGGAGCTGTTTTTT; CDR3: CASSYSTGSTGELFF
D: TRBD2; J: TRBJ2-1; size: .; V: TRBV30; DNA: TGTGCCTGGACGAGTTCTAGCGGCTACAATGAGCAGTTCTTC; CDR3: CAWTSSSGYNEQFF
D: .; J: TRBJ2-7; size: .; V: TRBV11-2; DNA: TGTGCCAGCAGCTCCCGGGGAGGGGGCGGGAGTGGGAACGAGCAGTACTTC; CDR3: CASSSRGGGGSGNEQYF
D: .; J: TRBJ1-6; size: .; V: TRBV19; DNA: TGTGCCAGTAGTAGAGAAGGGAATTCACCCCTCCACTTT; CDR3: CASSREGNSPLHF
D: .; J: TRBJ2-3; size: .; V: TRBV9; DNA: TGTGCCAGCAGCGTAGCGGGACGCACAGATACGCAGTATTTT; CDR3: CASSVAGRTDTQYF
D: TRBD2; J: TRBJ2-2; size: once; V: TRBV3-1/TRBV3-2; DNA: TGTGCCAGCAGCCCCCTGGGGCAGGGCGGGGGCGGGGAGCTGTTTTTT; CDR3: CASSPLGQGGGGELFF
D: .; J: TRBJ2-4; size: .; V: TRBV11-2; DNA: TGTGCCAGCAGCCACCCAGGGGGGACCAAAAACATTCAGTACTTC; CDR3: CASSHPGGTKNIQYF
D: .; J: TRBJ2-3; size: .; V: TRBV7-9; DNA: TGTGCCAGCCCTATGGGGGGCGGGATCACAGATACGCAGTATTTT; CDR3: CASPMGGGITDTQYF
D: TRBD1; J: TRBJ2-5; size: few; V: TRBV5-4; DNA: TGTGCCCACTCCGGGACAGGGGATCTTGGAGAGACCCAGTACTTC; CDR3: CAHSGTGDLGETQYF
D: TRBD1; J: TRBJ1-2; size: .; V: TRBV2; DNA: TGTGCCAGCAGAGGGACAGGGGGGCGGTATGGCTACACCTTC; CDR3: CASRGTGGRYGYTF
D: .; J: TRBJ1-1; size: .; V: TRBV2; DNA: TGTGCCAGCAGTGTTCCGGGCCTCACTGAAGCTTTCTTT; CDR3: CASSVPGLTEAFF
D: TRBD1; J: TRBJ1-4; size: .; V: TRBV27; DNA: TGTGCCAGCAGCCAACAGACAGGGAATAATGAAAAACTGTTTTTT; CDR3: CASSQQTGNNEKLFF
D: .; J: TRBJ2-2; size: .; V: TRBV7-3; DNA: TGTGCCAGCAGCGAGAACACCGGGGAGCTGTTTTTT; CDR3: CASSENTGELFF
D: .; J: TRBJ2-7; size: once; V: TRBV10-3; DNA: TGTGCCATCAGCAGGGGCAGCTCCTACGAGCAGTACTTC; CDR3: CAISRGSSYEQYF
D: TRBD1; J: TRBJ2-1; size: .; V: TRBV24-1; DNA: TGTGCCACCAGTGATTTGACGGGGACAGGTAACAATGAGCAGTTCTTC; CDR3: CATSDLTGTGNNEQFF
D: TRBD1; J: TRBJ2-2; size: .; V: TRBV11-2; DNA: TGTGCCAGCAGGCGGGCTGGACAGGGTGGAACCGGGGAGCTGTTTTTT; CDR3: CASRRAGQGGTGELFF
D: TRBD1; J: TRBJ1-5; size: .; V: TRBV28; DNA: TGTGCCAGCAGAAAACAGGGGTTTGGGTTTCAGCCCCAGCATTTT; CDR3: CASRKQGFGFQPQHF
D: .; J: TRBJ1-2; size: .; V: TRBV6-5; DNA: TGTGCCAGCTACAGGCCCCCCAACGACTATGGCTACACCTTC; CDR3: CASYRPPNDYGYTF
D: TRBD1; J: TRBJ1-5; size: .; V: TRBV2; DNA: TGTGCCAGCACCCCCGCAGGGACAGGACATCAGCCCCAGCATTTT; CDR3: CASTPAGTGHQPQHF
D: TRBD1; J: TRBJ2-2; size: .; V: TRBV4-1; DNA: TGCGCCAGCAGCCCGCCTGGGGGACAGGTGACCGGGGAGCTGTTTTTT; CDR3: CASSPPGGQVTGELFF
D: TRBD2; J: TRBJ2-3; size: .; V: TRBV5-1; DNA: TGCGCCAGCAGCTTCGGGAGGGCAGATACGCAGTATTTT; CDR3: CASSFGRADTQYF
D: TRBD1; J: TRBJ2-7; size: .; V: TRBV18; DNA: TGTGCCAGCTCAACCTGGGACAGGGGTTCCAACGAGCAGTACTTC; CDR3: CASSTWDRGSNEQYF